This T cell receptor beta chain was retrieved from a study of blood T cell repertoires in COVID-19. Study details: Sites across the United States, Italy and Spain contributed samples from acute and convalescent COVID-19.

Authors' processing steps: Nucleated cell counts were estimated from reference gene primer amplification. Sequenced by immunoSEQ multiplex PCR; TCRdb stores in-frame clones only, minus some. V, J and clone size reflect that table, while D and trimming were determined from the DNA. Among under 250,000 clones listed, roughly 85% were seen once. Looked up from germline, CDR1 is SGHTA and CDR2 is FQGTGA. This CDR3 is 13 amino acids long. Trimming removed 6 bases at V and 3 bases at J, with 11 bases between. The receptor was isolated from a woman between 18 and 29 years old with acute or convalescent COVID-19. V is TRBV7-3 and J is TRBJ1-1; D unresolved. The source material was peripheral blood. The CDR3 sequence is CASRKLGDTEAFF. The DNA of the CDR3 is TGTGCCAGCAGAAAGTTGGGAGACACTGAAGCTTTCTTT.